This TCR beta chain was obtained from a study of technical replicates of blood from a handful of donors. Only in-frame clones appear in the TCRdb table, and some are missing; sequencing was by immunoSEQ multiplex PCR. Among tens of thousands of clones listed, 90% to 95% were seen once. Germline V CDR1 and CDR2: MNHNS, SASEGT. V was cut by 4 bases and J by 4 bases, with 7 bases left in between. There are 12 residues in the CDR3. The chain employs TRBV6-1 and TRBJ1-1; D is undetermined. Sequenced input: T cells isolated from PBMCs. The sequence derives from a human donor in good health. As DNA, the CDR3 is TGTGCCAGCAGTGTTCCCGGCACTGAAGCTTTCTTT. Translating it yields CASSVPGTEAFF.